The entry below describes one T cell receptor (beta chain). This entry is derived from a study of blood T cell repertoires in COVID-19. Background on the study: Nucleic acid was either cDNA or gDNA, and it came from T cells, B-cell-depleted T cells, or PBMCs.

Germline loops: CDR1 LNHDA, CDR2 SQIVND (reference sequence). The CDR3 runs 13 residues. V gave up 3 bases and J gave up 8 bases, with 13 bases separating them. Only in-frame clones appear in the TCRdb table, and some are missing; sequencing was by immunoSEQ multiplex PCR. The sample carries about 430,000 clones, 80% to 90% recorded once. V is TRBV19 and J is TRBJ1-1; possibly TRBD1 for D (5 bases). The sample consisted of PBMCs or T cells enriched from blood (not recorded which). The source of this sequence is a man younger than 45 who had recovered from COVID-19. CDR3 region: CASSMWGEGEAFF. Here the CDR3 DNA reads TGTGCCAGTAGTATGTGGGGGGAAGGGGAAGCTTTCTTT. The full variable domain, rest sourced from reference TRBV19 and TRBJ1-1, is DGGITQSPKYLFRKEGQNVTLSCEQNLNHDAMYWYRQDPGQGLRLIYYSQIVNDFQKGDIAEGYSVSREKKESFPLTVTSAQKNPTAFYLCASSMWGEGEAFFGQGTRLTVV.